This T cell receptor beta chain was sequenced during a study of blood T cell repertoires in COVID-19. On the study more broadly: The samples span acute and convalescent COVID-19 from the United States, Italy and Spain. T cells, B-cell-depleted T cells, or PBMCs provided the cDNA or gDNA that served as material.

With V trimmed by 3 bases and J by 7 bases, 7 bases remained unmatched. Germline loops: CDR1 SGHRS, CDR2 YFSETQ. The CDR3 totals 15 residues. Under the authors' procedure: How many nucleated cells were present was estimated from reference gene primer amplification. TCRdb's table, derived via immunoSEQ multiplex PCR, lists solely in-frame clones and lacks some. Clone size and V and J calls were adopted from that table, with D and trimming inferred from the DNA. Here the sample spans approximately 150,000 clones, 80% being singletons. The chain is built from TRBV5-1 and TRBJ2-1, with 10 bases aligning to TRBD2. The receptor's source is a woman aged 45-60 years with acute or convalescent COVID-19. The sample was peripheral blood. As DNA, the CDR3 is TGCGCCAGCAGCTCTACTAGCGGGGCTTGGAATGAGCAGTTCTTC. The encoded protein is CASSSTSGAWNEQFF.